Sequencing of this T cell receptor beta chain was carried out in a study of blood T cell repertoires in COVID-19. Generated by immunoSEQ multiplex PCR, the TCRdb table keeps only in-frame clones and is missing some. The repertoire holds 200,000 or so clones, with 70% to 90% as singletons. The ends lost 4 bases at V and 2 bases at J; junction bases unmatched: 1. Germline V gives CDR1 LGHDT, CDR2 YNNKEL (reference sequence). The CDR3 runs 13 residues. Material for sequencing was PBMCs or T cells enriched from blood (not recorded which). This chain connects TRBV3-1 (or the pseudogene TRBV3-2) to TRBJ2-7, with TRBD1 identical over 8 bases. This TCR was recovered from a woman in her 40s with acute COVID-19. CDR3 bases: TGTGCCAGCAGCCCACAGGGGGCCTACGAGCAGTACTTC. Amino acid sequence: CASSPQGAYEQYF.